The sequence of this TCR beta chain was determined in a study of radiotherapy plus CTLA-4 blockade in lung cancer. TCRdb's copy holds only in-frame clones and misses some; the assay was immunoSEQ multiplex PCR. The sample carries over 60,000 clones, roughly 87% recorded once. This CDR3 contains 16 residues. The germline V gene has CDR1 SGHNT and CDR2 YYREEE (reference sequence). Deletions cut 0 bases from V and 3 bases from J, with 16 bases between. The source material was peripheral blood, sampled from a patient treated with radiotherapy plus ipilimumab. This receptor was obtained from a human donor with non-small cell lung cancer that progressed on radiotherapy plus ipilimumab. The chain links TRBV5-4 to TRBJ2-7, with D tentatively TRBD2 (6 bases). CDR3 sequence: CASSLVAGRYIYEQYV. CDR3 bases: TGTGCCAGCAGCTTGGTTGCGGGGCGTTACATCTACGAGCAGTACGTC.